The present T cell receptor (beta chain) was sequenced within a study of blood T cell repertoires in COVID-19. CDR1 and CDR2 (germline): GTSNPN, SVGIG (reference sequence). The CDR3 contains 11 residues. V was clipped by 3 bases and J by 7 bases, with 9 bases between them. In the original analysis: By means of reference gene primer amplification, nucleated cell counts were estimated. Libraries were prepared by immunoSEQ multiplex PCR; TCRdb keeps only in-frame clonotypes and omits some of them. The D gene and trimming were derived from the DNA, and the V and J assignments and clone size from that table. The data hold about 130,000 clones, with around 89% observed a single time.

What was sequenced was peripheral blood. The J gene is TRBJ1-2, the V gene TRBV30; D is ambiguous. The TCR comes from a man aged 55 to 69 with active or convalescent COVID-19. The CDR3 sequence is CAWRLNSGYTF. The CDR3 nucleotides read TGTGCCTGGAGGTTAAATAGTGGCTACACCTTC.